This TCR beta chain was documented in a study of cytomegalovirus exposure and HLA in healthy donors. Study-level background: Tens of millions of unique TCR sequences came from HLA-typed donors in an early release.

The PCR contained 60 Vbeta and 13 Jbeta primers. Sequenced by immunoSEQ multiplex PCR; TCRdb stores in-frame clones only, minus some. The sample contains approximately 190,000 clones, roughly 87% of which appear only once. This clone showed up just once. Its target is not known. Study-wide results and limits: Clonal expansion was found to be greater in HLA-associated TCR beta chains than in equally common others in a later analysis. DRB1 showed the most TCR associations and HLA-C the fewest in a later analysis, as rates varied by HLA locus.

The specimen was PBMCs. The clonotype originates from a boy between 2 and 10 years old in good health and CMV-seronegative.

The CDR3 region has the DNA TGTGCCAGCAGCTACGGACAGGGATACGGCTACACCTTC. Its protein product is CASSYGQGYGYTF. The genes are TRBV7-9 and TRBJ1-2, with 8 bases identical to TRBD1. This CDR3 spans 13 amino acids. The V and J ends lost 4 bases and 8 bases, in that order; junction bases with no gene match: 6. Germline CDR1 reads SEHNR; CDR2 reads FQNEAQ (reference sequence). The variable domain in full, completed from reference TRBV7-9 and TRBJ1-2, reads DTGVSQNPRHKITKRGQNVTFRCDPISEHNRLYWYRQTLGQGPEFLTYFQNEAQLEKSRLLSDRFSAERPKGSFSTLEIQRTEQGDSAMYLCASSYGQGYGYTFGSGTRLTVV.